A single sample is the source of the 21 T cell receptor beta chains below, sequenced in a study of OX40 agonist ivuxolimab in advanced cancers. Method: immunoSEQ multiplex PCR; TCRdb's copy keeps in-frame clones and lacks some. The sample holds 83,000 or so clones; around 84% are singletons and the top ten take under 7.5%. Sequences were derived from CD4+ or CD8+ T cells sorted from blood, sampled in a trial of the OX40 agonist ivuxolimab. Receptors were obtained from an adult with an advanced solid tumor such as melanoma, head and neck, liver or kidney cancer.

The chain uses TRBV4-1 and TRBJ2-5; D is unclear. This CDR3 is 12 amino acids long. The V gene's germline CDR1 is MGHRA and CDR2 YSYEKL. V was cut by 6 bases and J by 1 base, with 6 bases left in between. Here the CDR3 reads CASSGVQETQYF. CDR3 DNA sequence: TGCGCCAGCAGTGGGGTCCAAGAGACCCAGTACTTC.

The chain links TRBV5-6 to TRBJ1-1; D unclear. This CDR3 contains 13 residues. The germline CDR1 and CDR2 sequences are SGHDT and YYEEEE. V lost 0 bases and J lost 1, with 4 bases in between. Here the CDR3 reads CASSLAGNTEAFF. The CDR3 coding sequence is TGTGCCAGCAGCTTGGCAGGGAACACTGAAGCTTTCTTT.

The CDR3 nucleotides read TGTGCCAGTACCCCGACAGGAACCAACTATGGCTACACCTTC. Translated, it gives CASTPTGTNYGYTF. V usage is TRBV19 and J usage is TRBJ1-2, with D tentatively TRBD1 (6 bases). The CDR3 is 14 amino acids. The germline V and J ends were trimmed by 7 bases and 2 bases, with 14 bases remaining between them. Germline V gene data show CDR1 as LNHDA and CDR2 as SQIVND (reference sequence).

V is TRBV10-3 and J is TRBJ2-7; the D call may be TRBD1 or TRBD2 (5 bases each). CDR1 and CDR2 from the germline V gene are ENHRY and SYGVKD. The V gene lost 11 bases and the J gene lost 0 bases, with 14 bases spanning the gap. The CDR3 is 13 amino acids. CDR3 protein: CASKGTDSYEQYF. In DNA, the CDR3 is TGTGCCTCGAAAGGGACGGACTCCTACGAGCAGTACTTC.

The chain couples TRBV5-4 to TRBJ2-7, with 8 bases fitting TRBD2. Germline V gene lookup returns CDR1 SGHNT and CDR2 YYREEE (reference sequence). The J segment lost 7 bases and the V segment lost 5 bases, leaving 17 bases of the junction unmatched. The CDR3 consists of 16 residues. The CDR3 here is CASSPGLGGTTSEQYF. The DNA of the CDR3 is TGTGCCAGCAGTCCGGGACTAGGGGGGACAACTAGTGAGCAGTACTTC.

The V call is TRBV7-9, the J call TRBJ1-1; 8 nucleotides line up with TRBD1. Germline CDR1 is SEHNR and CDR2 is FQNEAQ (reference sequence). The CDR3 has 15 amino acids. J gave up 4 bases and V 5 bases, and 9 bases lay outside the gene matches. The CDR3 protein is CASSLFQGAPTEAFF. The CDR3 DNA follows: TGTGCCAGCAGCCTTTTTCAGGGGGCGCCCACTGAAGCTTTCTTT.

The chain links TRBV11-3 to TRBJ1-2; D is ambiguous. Germline loops: CDR1 SGHNT, CDR2 YENEEA. The CDR3 extends over 15 amino acids. Between the trimmed V and J ends, which lost 3 bases and 3 bases, there was a span of 14 bases. CDR3 nucleotide sequence: TGTGCCAGCAGCTTCGGGGTGCCGACCTACTATGGCTACACCTTC. As protein: CASSFGVPTYYGYTF.

The rearrangement links TRBV30 to TRBJ2-7, with 9 bases aligning to TRBD1. Germline CDR1 and CDR2: GTSNPN and SVGIG (reference sequence). This CDR3 is 13 amino acids long. The junction had 4 bases not matched to a gene; V was cut back by 2 bases and J by 5 bases. The CDR3 DNA sequence: TGTGCCTGGAGTAAAGGGACAGGGAACGAGCAGTACTTC. Amino acids: CAWSKGTGNEQYF.

The chain links TRBV5-4 to TRBJ1-6, with D tentatively TRBD1 (5 bases). The V and J ends lost 5 bases and 9 bases respectively, with 18 bases between them. In germline, CDR1 is SGHNT, CDR2 YYREEE (reference sequence). This CDR3 is 15 amino acids long. CDR3 bases: TGTGCCAGCAGTACTCGTGGAGGGACCCCTTCACCCCTCCACTTT. Translation gives CASSTRGGTPSPLHF.

This rearrangement joins TRBV9 to TRBJ2-3; 8 bases map to TRBD1. Germline trimming cut 6 bases from V and 2 bases from J; bases unmatched to any gene: 8. The CDR3 extends over 15 amino acids. The germline CDR1 and CDR2 sequences are SGDLS and YYNGEE. The CDR3: CASNSGGLFTDTQYF. CDR3 in DNA: TGTGCCAGCAACTCAGGGGGCCTATTCACAGATACGCAGTATTTT.

V is TRBV7-9 and J is TRBJ2-1, with 11 bases matching TRBD2. Unmatched junction bases numbered 5, after V lost 2 bases and J lost 5 bases. Per the germline V gene, CDR1 is SEHNR and CDR2 is FQNEAQ (reference sequence). This CDR3 comprises 16 residues. The CDR3 reads CASSLSSGGADNEQFF. DNA of the CDR3: TGTGCCAGCAGCTTAAGTAGCGGGGGGGCCGACAATGAGCAGTTCTTC.

V is TRBV9 and J is TRBJ1-6; weak D call: TRBD1 (6 bases). V lost 0 bases and J lost 9, with 10 bases in between. There are 14 residues in the CDR3. Germline CDR1 SGDLS, CDR2 YYNGEE. The CDR3 sequence is CASSVDRETSPLHF. The DNA of the CDR3 is TGTGCCAGCAGCGTAGACAGGGAGACTTCACCCCTCCACTTT. Complete variable domain (other parts from reference TRBV9 and TRBJ1-6): DSGVTQTPKHLITATGQRVTLRCSPRSGDLSVYWYQQSLDQGLQFLIQYYNGEERAKGNILERFSAQQFPDLHSELNLSSLELGDSALYFCASSVDRETSPLHFGNGTRLTVT.

The genes are TRBV5-6 and TRBJ2-7, with D perhaps TRBD2 (7 bases). CDR1 is SGHDT and CDR2 is YYEEEE in the germline V gene. The CDR3 is 14 amino acids. Trimming removed 5 bases at V and 4 bases at J, with 16 bases between. The CDR3 region has the DNA TGTGCCAGCAGTAACCGGGGGGCGCGGTACGAGCAGTACTTC. Translated, it gives CASSNRGARYEQYF.

The chain combines TRBV19 with TRBJ1-4; TRBD1 is a possible D gene (5 bases). CDR3 length: 14 residues. The germline V gene has CDR1 LNHDA and CDR2 SQIVND (reference sequence). Trimming pared 5 bases from V and 0 bases from J, leaving 7 bases between. The CDR3 protein is CASSLQATNEKLFF. The CDR3, as DNA: TGTGCCAGTAGTTTACAGGCAACTAATGAAAAACTGTTTTTT. Combining the CDR3 with reference TRBV19 and TRBJ1-4 gives the whole variable domain DGGITQSPKYLFRKEGQNVTLSCEQNLNHDAMYWYRQDPGQGLRLIYYSQIVNDFQKGDIAEGYSVSREKKESFPLTVTSAQKNPTAFYLCASSLQATNEKLFFGSGTQLSVL.

The genes are TRBV6-5 and TRBJ2-1, with a tentative D call TRBD2 (5 bases). The CDR3 contains 14 residues. Trimming cost V 6 bases and J 9 bases, with 18 bases left between them. CDR1 is MNHEY, CDR2 SVGAGI, per germline. The CDR3 region has the DNA TGTGCCAGCAGCCCCGGGGTAGTCGGAGGTGAGCAGTTCTTC. It specifies CASSPGVVGGEQFF.

This chain links TRBV2 with TRBJ1-5; 7 nucleotides match TRBD1. CDR1 SNHLY and CDR2 FYNNEI come from the germline V gene. V gave up 6 bases and J gave up 4 bases; unmatched junction bases: 9. This CDR3 region has 15 residues. CDR3: CASRPTGVLNQPQHF. DNA for the CDR3: TGTGCCAGCAGACCCACAGGGGTCCTAAATCAGCCCCAGCATTTT. The full variable domain, completed using reference TRBV2 and TRBJ1-5, is EPEVTQTPSHQVTQMGQEVILRCVPISNHLYFYWYRQILGQKVEFLVSFYNNEISEKSEIFDDQFSVERPDGSNFTLKIRSTKLEDSAMYFCASRPTGVLNQPQHFGDGTRLSIL.

This rearrangement joins TRBV9 to TRBJ1-2; 9 nucleotides line up with TRBD1. The CDR3 extends over 15 amino acids. V lost 4 bases and J lost 2; bases outside the gene matches: 6. Looked up from germline, CDR1 is SGDLS and CDR2 is YYNGEE. This chain's CDR3 is CASSSRGQGNYGYTF. CDR3 sequence (DNA): TGTGCCAGCAGCTCTCGGGGACAGGGAAACTATGGCTACACCTTC.

A few counts support this clone. The gene calls are TRBV18 and TRBJ1-1; TRBD1 might be the D (5 bases). Trimming left V 3 bases short and J 3 bases short, with 17 bases between. This CDR3 contains 16 residues. Per the germline V gene, CDR1 is KGHSH and CDR2 is LQKENI. CDR3 nucleotides: TGTGCCAGCTCACCCCTGCAAGGGTGGGGCGACACTGAAGCTTTCTTT. Protein sequence: CASSPLQGWGDTEAFF.

A word on this clone: This may be a read error, as it is one base from a much larger clone. V gene TRBV13 combines with J gene TRBJ2-3, with D unclear. The germline gives CDR1 PRHDT, CDR2 FYEKMQ (reference sequence). The CDR3 consists of 11 residues. Trimming removed 2 bases at V and 4 bases at J, with 1 base between. CDR3 amino acids: CASSLSDTQYF. CDR3 nucleotides: TGTGCCAGCAGCTTATCAGATACGCAGTATTTT.

The genes are TRBV18 and TRBJ2-7; D gene ambiguous. The CDR3 is made up of 14 amino acids. Trimming took 0 bases from V and 2 from J, leaving 8 bases between them. CDR1 and CDR2 from the germline V gene are KGHSH and LQKENI. The CDR3 DNA reads as TGTGCCAGCTCACCACCGGCGTCGACCTACGAGCAGTACTTC. Protein: CASSPPASTYEQYF.

Only one count was recorded for this clone. CDR3 bases: TGTGCCAGCTCACCACCCGAGACGGGGAACACTGAAGCTTTCTTT. Its protein product is CASSPPETGNTEAFF. This chain links TRBV18 with TRBJ1-1; no firm D call. Germline V gives CDR1 KGHSH, CDR2 LQKENI. V lost 0 bases, J lost 1 base, and 9 bases lay in between. The CDR3 is made up of 15 amino acids.